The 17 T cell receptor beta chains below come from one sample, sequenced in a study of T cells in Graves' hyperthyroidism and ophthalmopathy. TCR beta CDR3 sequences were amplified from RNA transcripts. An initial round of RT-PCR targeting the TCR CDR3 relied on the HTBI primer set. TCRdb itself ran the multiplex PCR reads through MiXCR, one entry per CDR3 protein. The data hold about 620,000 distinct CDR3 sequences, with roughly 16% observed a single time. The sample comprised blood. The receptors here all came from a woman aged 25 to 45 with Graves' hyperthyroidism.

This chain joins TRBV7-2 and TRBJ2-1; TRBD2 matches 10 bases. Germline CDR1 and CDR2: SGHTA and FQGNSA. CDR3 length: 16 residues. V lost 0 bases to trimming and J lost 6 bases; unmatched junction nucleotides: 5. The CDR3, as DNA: TGTGCCAGCAGCTTAGCCCGGCTAGCGGGAGTCAATGAGCAGTTCTTC. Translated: CASSLARLAGVNEQFF. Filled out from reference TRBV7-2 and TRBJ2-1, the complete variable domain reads GAGVSQSPSNKVTEKGKDVELRCDPISGHTALYWYRQSLGQGLEFLIYFQGNSAPDKSGLPSDRFSAERTGGSVSTLTIQRTQQEDSAVYLCASSLARLAGVNEQFFGPGTRLTVL.

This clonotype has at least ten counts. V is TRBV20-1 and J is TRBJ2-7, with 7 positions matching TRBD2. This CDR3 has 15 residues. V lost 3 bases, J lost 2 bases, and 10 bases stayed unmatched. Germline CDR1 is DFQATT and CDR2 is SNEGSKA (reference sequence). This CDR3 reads CSASPLAGPAYEQYF. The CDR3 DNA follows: TGCAGTGCTAGCCCTTTAGCGGGTCCCGCCTACGAGCAGTACTTC.

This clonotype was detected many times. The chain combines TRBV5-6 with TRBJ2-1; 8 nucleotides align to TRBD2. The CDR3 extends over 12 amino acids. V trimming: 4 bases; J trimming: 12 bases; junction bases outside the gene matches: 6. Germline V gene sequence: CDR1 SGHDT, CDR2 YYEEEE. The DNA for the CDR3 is TGTGCCAGCAGCCCGGGAGGGGGTGGGCAGTTCTTC. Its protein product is CASSPGGGGQFF. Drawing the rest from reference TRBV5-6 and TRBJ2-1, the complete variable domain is DAGVTQSPTHLIKTRGQQVTLRCSPKSGHDTVSWYQQALGQGPQFIFQYYEEEERQRGNFPDRFSGHQFPNYSSELNVNALLLGDSALYLCASSPGGGGQFFGPGTRLTVL.

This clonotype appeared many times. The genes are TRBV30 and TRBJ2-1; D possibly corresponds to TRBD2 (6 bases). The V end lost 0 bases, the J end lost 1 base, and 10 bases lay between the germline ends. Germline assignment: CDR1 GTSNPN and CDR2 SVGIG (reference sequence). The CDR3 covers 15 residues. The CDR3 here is CAWSVMTRSYNEQFF. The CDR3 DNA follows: TGTGCCTGGAGTGTAATGACTAGATCCTACAATGAGCAGTTCTTC.

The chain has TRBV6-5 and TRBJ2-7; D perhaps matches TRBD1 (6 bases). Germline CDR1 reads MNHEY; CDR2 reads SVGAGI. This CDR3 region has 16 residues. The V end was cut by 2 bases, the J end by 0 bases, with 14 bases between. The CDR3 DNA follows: TGTGCCAGCAGTTACCACAGGGATTTTAGCTCCTACGAGCAGTACTTC. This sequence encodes CASSYHRDFSSYEQYF.

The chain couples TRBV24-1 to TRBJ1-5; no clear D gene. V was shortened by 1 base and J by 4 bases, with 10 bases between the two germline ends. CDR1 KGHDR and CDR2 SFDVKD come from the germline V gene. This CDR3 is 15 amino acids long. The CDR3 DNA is TGTGCCACCAGTGATTTAAGGGAGTTTAATCAGCCCCAGCATTTT. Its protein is CATSDLREFNQPQHF.

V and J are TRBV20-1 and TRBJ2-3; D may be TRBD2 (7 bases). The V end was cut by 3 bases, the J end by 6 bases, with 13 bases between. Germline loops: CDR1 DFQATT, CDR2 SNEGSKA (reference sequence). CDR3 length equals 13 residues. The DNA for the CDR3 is TGCAGTGCTAGTAGGGGGAGGGTGGATACGCAGTATTTT. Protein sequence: CSASRGRVDTQYF.

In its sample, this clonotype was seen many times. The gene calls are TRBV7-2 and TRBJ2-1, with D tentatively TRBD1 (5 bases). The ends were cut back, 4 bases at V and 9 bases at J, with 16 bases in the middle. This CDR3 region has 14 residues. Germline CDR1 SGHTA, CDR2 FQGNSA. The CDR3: CASSWGIRGSEQFF. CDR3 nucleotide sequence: TGTGCCAGCAGCTGGGGCATCAGAGGCAGTGAGCAGTTCTTC.

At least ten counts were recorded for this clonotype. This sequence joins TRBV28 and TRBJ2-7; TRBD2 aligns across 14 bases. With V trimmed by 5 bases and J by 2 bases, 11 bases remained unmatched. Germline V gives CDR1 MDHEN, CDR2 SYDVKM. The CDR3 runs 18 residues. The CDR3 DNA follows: TGTGCCAGCAGTGATATTACCGGGACTAGCGGGAGAACCTACGAGCAGTACTTC. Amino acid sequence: CASSDITGTSGRTYEQYF.

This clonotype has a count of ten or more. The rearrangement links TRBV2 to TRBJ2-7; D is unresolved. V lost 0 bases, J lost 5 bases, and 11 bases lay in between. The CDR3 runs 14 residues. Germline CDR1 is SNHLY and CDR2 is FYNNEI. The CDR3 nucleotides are TGTGCCAGCAGTGAAGCGCCAAGCCCTCACGAGCAGTACTTC. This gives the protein CASSEAPSPHEQYF.

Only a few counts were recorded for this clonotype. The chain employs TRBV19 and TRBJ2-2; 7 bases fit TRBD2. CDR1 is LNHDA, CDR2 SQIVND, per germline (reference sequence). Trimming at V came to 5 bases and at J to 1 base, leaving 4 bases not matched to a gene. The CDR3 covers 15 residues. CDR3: CASSGASGNTGELFF. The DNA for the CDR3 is TGTGCCAGTAGTGGTGCTAGCGGGAACACCGGGGAGCTGTTTTTT.

DNA for the CDR3: TGTGCCAGTAGTAACCAGGGATCCTACGAGCAGTACTTC. Its protein product is CASSNQGSYEQYF. The rearrangement uses TRBV19 and TRBJ2-7, with D perhaps TRBD1 (5 bases). The CDR3 extends over 13 amino acids. Trimming removed 4 bases from V and 1 base from J, with 8 bases in between. Germline V gene lookup returns CDR1 LNHDA and CDR2 SQIVND (reference sequence).

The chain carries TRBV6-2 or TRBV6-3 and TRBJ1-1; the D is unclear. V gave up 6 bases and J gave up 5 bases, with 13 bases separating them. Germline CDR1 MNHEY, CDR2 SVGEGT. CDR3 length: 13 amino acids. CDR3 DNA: TGTGCCAGCAGCCGGCAGTCTGGGACTGAAGCTTTCTTT. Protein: CASSRQSGTEAFF.

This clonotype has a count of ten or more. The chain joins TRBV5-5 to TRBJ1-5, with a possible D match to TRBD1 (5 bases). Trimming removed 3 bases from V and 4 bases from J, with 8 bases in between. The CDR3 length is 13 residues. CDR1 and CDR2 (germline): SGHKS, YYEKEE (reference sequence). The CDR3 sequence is CASSSRGNQPQHF. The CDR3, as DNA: TGTGCCAGCAGCTCCCGGGGGAATCAGCCCCAGCATTTT.

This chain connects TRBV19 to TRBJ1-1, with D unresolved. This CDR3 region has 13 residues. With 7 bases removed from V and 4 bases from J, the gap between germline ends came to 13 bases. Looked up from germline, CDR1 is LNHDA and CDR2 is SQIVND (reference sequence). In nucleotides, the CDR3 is TGTGCCAGTACCGTCGGGGTTGTCACTGAAGCTTTCTTT. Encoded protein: CASTVGVVTEAFF.

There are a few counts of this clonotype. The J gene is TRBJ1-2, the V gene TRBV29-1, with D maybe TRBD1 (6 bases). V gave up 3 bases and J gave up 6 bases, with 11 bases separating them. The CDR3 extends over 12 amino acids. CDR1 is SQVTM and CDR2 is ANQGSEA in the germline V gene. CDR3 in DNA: TGCAGCGTTGATGATGGGGGCGATGGCTACACCTTC. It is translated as CSVDDGGDGYTF.

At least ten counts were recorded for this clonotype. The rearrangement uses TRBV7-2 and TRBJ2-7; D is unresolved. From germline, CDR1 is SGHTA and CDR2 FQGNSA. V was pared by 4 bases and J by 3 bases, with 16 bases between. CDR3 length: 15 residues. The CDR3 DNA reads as TGTGCCAGCAGCTCGGTCTTATTTTTGAACTACGAGCAGTACTTC. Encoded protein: CASSSVLFLNYEQYF.